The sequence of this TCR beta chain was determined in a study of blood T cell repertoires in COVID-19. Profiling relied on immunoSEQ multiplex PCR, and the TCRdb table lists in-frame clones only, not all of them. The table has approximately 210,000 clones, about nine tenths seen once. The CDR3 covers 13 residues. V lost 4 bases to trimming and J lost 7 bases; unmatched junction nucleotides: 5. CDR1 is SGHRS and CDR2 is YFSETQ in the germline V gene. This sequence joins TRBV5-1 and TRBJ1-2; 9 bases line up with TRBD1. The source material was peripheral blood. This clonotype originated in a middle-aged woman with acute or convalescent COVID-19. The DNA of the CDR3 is TGCGCCAGCAGCATACAGGGGGCGGGTGGCTACACCTTC. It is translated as CASSIQGAGGYTF. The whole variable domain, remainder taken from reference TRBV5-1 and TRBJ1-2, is KAGVTQTPRYLIKTRGQQVTLSCSPISGHRSVSWYQQTPGQGLQFLFEYFSETQRNKGNFPGRFSGRQFSNSRSEMNVSTLELGDSALYLCASSIQGAGGYTFGSGTRLTVV.